This T cell receptor (beta chain) stems from a study of blood T cell repertoires in COVID-19. The overall study: T cells, B-cell-depleted T cells, or PBMCs supplied cDNA or gDNA.

Some clones are missing from TCRdb's copy, which holds only in-frame ones; the method was immunoSEQ multiplex PCR. The sample gives some 87,000 clones, over 70% of which show up once; 30% to 45% is in the top ten. V was clipped by 3 bases and J by 10 bases; unmatched bases: 14. CDR3 length equals 16 residues. Per the germline V gene, CDR1 is LNHDA and CDR2 is SQIVND (reference sequence). The specimen sequenced was peripheral blood. The clonotype comes from a man older than 75 with active or convalescent COVID-19. The chain links TRBV19 to TRBJ1-5; TRBD1 agrees at 8 bases. This CDR3 is CASSILGQAVGKPQHF. CDR3 sequence (DNA): TGTGCCAGTAGTATCCTGGGACAGGCTGTGGGGAAACCCCAGCATTTT.